This T cell receptor (beta chain) was sequenced in a study of Ad26.COV2.S vaccination and SARS-CoV-2 variants. General study findings and limits: Recipients of either vaccine or placebo displayed similar breadth of non-spike TCRs.

The treatment denotes: around 19 received Ad26.COV2.S at low or high dose, single or two shots; several received placebo; per-sample allocation not given. At day 63 after the first vaccine or placebo injection, samples were drawn. Regarding this clone: The antigen remains undetermined.

Assay: immunoSEQ multiplex PCR; the TCRdb copy retains only in-frame clones and omits some. The table shows 350,000 to 500,000 clones, with 89% occurring only once. The germline gives CDR1 MDHEN, CDR2 SYDVKM. Trimming took 2 bases from V and 5 from J, leaving 12 bases between them. The CDR3 extends over 14 amino acids. This sequence joins TRBV28 and TRBJ1-1; D call uncertain. Here the sequenced sample was peripheral blood, taken in a trial of Ad26.COV2.S vaccine versus placebo. This receptor was identified in a person aged 18 to 65 who received the Ad26.COV2.S COVID-19 vaccine or a placebo. CDR3 coding DNA: TGTGCCAGCAGTTTAATTCTCGGGCGAACTGAAGCTTTCTTT. Protein product: CASSLILGRTEAFF.